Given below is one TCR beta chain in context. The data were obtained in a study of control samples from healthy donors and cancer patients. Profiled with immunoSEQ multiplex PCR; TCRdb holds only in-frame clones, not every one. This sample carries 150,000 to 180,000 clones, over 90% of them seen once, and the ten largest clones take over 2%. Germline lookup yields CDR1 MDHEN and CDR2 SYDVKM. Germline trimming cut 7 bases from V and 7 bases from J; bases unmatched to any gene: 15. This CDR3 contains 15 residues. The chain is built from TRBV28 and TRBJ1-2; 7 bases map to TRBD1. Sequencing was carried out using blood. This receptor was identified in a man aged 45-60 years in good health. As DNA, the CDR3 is TGTGCCAGCAAATTGGCTGACAGGGCCCTCGTTGGCTACACCTTC. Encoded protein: CASKLADRALVGYTF.